The 24 T cell receptor beta chains below come from one sample, sequenced in a study of blood T cells in healthy people across ages. The second PCR ran roughly 7 to 11 cycles with a sample-barcoded 5' primer and J-beta primers. TCRdb reprocessed the 5' RACE reads via MiXCR and lists one record per CDR3 protein. The sample consists of some 860,000 distinct CDR3 sequences, around 50% of them appearing once. Sequences were obtained from blood. Receptors were obtained from a man aged 35 to 55 in good health.

This clonotype was counted many times. The chain joins TRBV11-2 to TRBJ1-1; D gene unclear. Trimming stripped 5 bases from V and 2 bases from J, with 12 bases between. CDR1 is SGHAT and CDR2 is FQNNGV in the germline V gene. The CDR3 sequence is 14 residues long. Here the CDR3 reads CASSAVGRNTEAFF. CDR3 coding DNA: TGTGCCAGCAGCGCGGTAGGCCGAAACACTGAAGCTTTCTTT.

V gene TRBV24-1 combines with J gene TRBJ2-3; perhaps TRBD2 as D (5 bases). The germline CDR1 and CDR2 sequences are KGHDR and SFDVKD. V dropped 8 bases and J dropped 2 bases, with 7 bases sitting between them. The CDR3 extends over 12 amino acids. The CDR3 nucleotides read TGTGCCACCAAGGGAGTCACAGATACGCAGTATTTT. Amino acids: CATKGVTDTQYF.

This clonotype has only a few counts. The chain has TRBV4-1 and TRBJ2-1; maybe TRBD2 (6 bases). CDR3 length: 16 residues. V lost 0 bases and J lost 5, with 14 bases in between. CDR1 MGHRA and CDR2 YSYEKL come from the germline V gene. CDR3 DNA: TGCGCCAGCAGCCAAGAAAGGAGACTAGGCGACAATGAGCAGTTCTTC. Protein: CASSQERRLGDNEQFF.

The genes are TRBV24-1 and TRBJ2-1; 9 bases agree with TRBD2. The CDR3 spans 15 residues. V shed 3 bases, J shed 6 bases, and the junction held 5 bases outside the gene matches. Germline assignment: CDR1 KGHDR and CDR2 SFDVKD. CDR3 DNA sequence: TGTGCCACCAGTGATGTGGGACTAGCCCTCAATGAGCAGTTCTTC. It yields the protein CATSDVGLALNEQFF.

The rearrangement links TRBV11-1 to TRBJ2-2; TRBD1 aligns across 7 bases. Trimming removed 1 base from V and 4 bases from J; junction bases left unmatched: 3. CDR1 and CDR2 from the germline V gene are SGHAT and FQDESV (reference sequence). This CDR3 region has 15 residues. CDR3 sequence: CASSLDQGVTGELFF. CDR3 DNA: TGTGCCAGCAGCTTAGACCAGGGGGTCACCGGGGAGCTGTTTTTT.

The chain couples TRBV7-9 to TRBJ2-3; 7 nucleotides agree with TRBD1. V gave up 5 bases and J gave up 1 base; unmatched junction bases: 6. The CDR3 extends over 15 amino acids. Germline V gene lookup returns CDR1 SEHNR and CDR2 FQNEAQ (reference sequence). The CDR3 DNA reads TGTGCCAGCAGCGGATGGACAGGAGGCACAGATACGCAGTATTTT. Translating gives CASSGWTGGTDTQYF.

This chain joins TRBV5-1 and TRBJ2-3; 12 bases line up with TRBD2. CDR1 is SGHRS and CDR2 is YFSETQ in the germline V gene. This CDR3 region has 17 residues. Trimming removed 4 bases from V and 2 bases from J; junction bases left unmatched: 8. The CDR3 coding sequence is TGCGCCAGCAGCCTTAAAGGACTAGCGGGGTTCACAGATACGCAGTATTTT. It yields the protein CASSLKGLAGFTDTQYF.

The rearrangement joins TRBV27 to TRBJ2-1, with 7 bases that match TRBD1. Germline V gene data show CDR1 as MNHEY and CDR2 as SMNVEV (reference sequence). V lost 5 bases and J lost 2; bases outside the gene matches: 6. The CDR3 is 15 amino acids. This CDR3 is CASSETGQPYNEQFF. DNA for the CDR3: TGTGCCAGCAGTGAGACGGGACAGCCCTACAATGAGCAGTTCTTC.

The CDR3 DNA follows: TGCGCCAGCAGCTTGGAAAGTCGGGGGGTGAACACTGAAGCTTTCTTT. The encoded protein is CASSLESRGVNTEAFF. The chain employs TRBV5-1 and TRBJ1-1; possibly TRBD1 for D (5 bases). Germline CDR1 SGHRS, CDR2 YFSETQ. CDR3 length: 16 residues. V shed 0 bases and J shed 0 bases, with 12 bases lying between them. Drawing the rest from reference TRBV5-1 and TRBJ1-1, the complete variable domain is KAGVTQTPRYLIKTRGQQVTLSCSPISGHRSVSWYQQTPGQGLQFLFEYFSETQRNKGNFPGRFSGRQFSNSRSEMNVSTLELGDSALYLCASSLESRGVNTEAFFGQGTRLTVV.

This clonotype was observed a few times. The V and J genes are TRBV20-1 and TRBJ2-5, with 8 bases that match TRBD1. V shed 4 bases, J shed 4 bases, and the junction held 5 bases outside the gene matches. The germline CDR1 and CDR2 sequences are DFQATT and SNEGSKA (reference sequence). The length of the CDR3 is 13 residues. This CDR3 reads CSATGGWAETQYF. The CDR3 DNA reads TGCAGTGCTACAGGGGGCTGGGCAGAGACCCAGTACTTC.

The chain joins TRBV15 to TRBJ1-5; D gene ambiguous. V lost 0 bases and J lost 13, with 13 bases in between. The CDR3 is 13 residues long. CDR1 is LNHNV, CDR2 YYDKDF, per germline (reference sequence). This chain's CDR3 is CATSRDRVSEQHF. CDR3 nucleotides: TGTGCCACCAGCAGAGATCGCGTTTCAGAGCAGCATTTT.

The V and J genes are TRBV27 and TRBJ2-7, with D unresolved. This CDR3 comprises 12 residues. Germline CDR1 and CDR2: MNHEY and SMNVEV (reference sequence). V dropped 6 bases and J dropped 5 bases, with 11 bases sitting between them. CDR3 loop: CASSSTDHEQYF. The CDR3 DNA reads TGTGCCAGCAGCTCCACAGATCACGAGCAGTACTTC.

This clonotype occurred once. The chain has TRBV11-2 and TRBJ1-2; D is perhaps TRBD1 (6 bases). V gave up 6 bases and J gave up 4 bases, with 18 bases separating them. Germline lookup yields CDR1 SGHAT and CDR2 FQNNGV. This CDR3 comprises 15 residues. CDR3: CASSLNADRSYGYTF. CDR3 coding DNA: TGTGCCAGCAGTTTGAATGCGGACAGAAGCTATGGCTACACCTTC. Full variable domain (remainder filled in from reference TRBV11-2 and TRBJ1-2): EAGVAQSPRYKIIEKRQSVAFWCNPISGHATLYWYQQILGQGPKLLIQFQNNGVVDDSQLPKDRFSAERLKGVDSTLKIQPAKLEDSAVYLCASSLNADRSYGYTFGSGTRLTVV.

Concerning this clonotype itself: The germline gene is not matched at one end of the junction; a read error may be the cause. This sequence joins TRBV12-3 or TRBV12-4 and TRBJ2-5; 9 nucleotides match TRBD2. The CDR3 runs 14 residues. Written as DNA, the CDR3 is TGTGCCGGCAGTTTAAGCGGGGGGCAAGAGACCCAGTACTTC. Translating it yields CAGSLSGGQETQYF.

There are a few counts of this clonotype. CDR3 loop: CAISPLGKEGYYNEQFF. The CDR3 nucleotides are TGTGCCATCAGCCCTTTGGGGAAGGAGGGATACTACAATGAGCAGTTCTTC. This chain links TRBV10-3 with TRBJ2-1; perhaps TRBD2 as D (6 bases). CDR1 and CDR2 from the germline V gene are ENHRY and SYGVKD. Trimming removed 6 bases at V and 3 bases at J, with 21 bases between. This CDR3 contains 17 residues.

This rearrangement joins TRBV29-1 to TRBJ2-3; weak D call: TRBD2 (5 bases). The CDR3 consists of 13 residues. Germline loops: CDR1 SQVTM, CDR2 ANQGSEA. V shed 7 bases and J shed 5 bases, with 16 bases lying between them. The chain's CDR3 is CSGRRLAEDTQYF. In DNA, the CDR3 is TGCAGCGGCCGGCGCCTAGCCGAAGATACGCAGTATTTT.

The V gene is TRBV5-4, the J gene TRBJ2-1; TRBD2 is a possible D gene (5 bases). CDR3 size: 12 residues. Trimming cost V 2 bases and J 12 bases, with 12 bases left between them. Germline V gives CDR1 SGHNT, CDR2 YYREEE (reference sequence). The CDR3 reads CASSFTLGVQFF. CDR3 DNA: TGTGCCAGCAGCTTTACCCTCGGGGTGCAGTTCTTC.

This chain links TRBV2 with TRBJ2-5; 8 bases align to TRBD2. After removal of 3 bases from V and 0 bases from J, the junction contained 3 bases not matched to a gene. Germline V lookup: CDR1 SNHLY, CDR2 FYNNEI. The CDR3 has 15 amino acids. The CDR3 here is CASSEISGNQETQYF. The CDR3 DNA is TGTGCCAGCAGTGAGATTAGCGGGAACCAAGAGACCCAGTACTTC.

This chain connects TRBV29-1 to TRBJ2-7; a possible D gene is TRBD2 (7 bases). The CDR3 has 12 residues. Germline V gives CDR1 SQVTM, CDR2 ANQGSEA. V was shortened by 3 bases and J by 7 bases, with 13 bases between the two germline ends. CDR3 DNA sequence: TGCAGCGTTGAGGGGGGGCTGGGGGAGCAGTACTTC. It yields the protein CSVEGGLGEQYF.

The chain uses TRBV6-1 and TRBJ2-1; weak D call: TRBD1 (6 bases). V was clipped by 4 bases and J by 3 bases, with 10 bases between them. Germline V CDR1 and CDR2: MNHNS, SASEGT. CDR3 length: 14 residues. CDR3 region: CASSVTGFYNEQFF. The CDR3 DNA is TGTGCCAGCAGTGTTACAGGGTTCTACAATGAGCAGTTCTTC.

The V call is TRBV27, the J call TRBJ2-1, with 8 bases that match TRBD2. Trimming took 1 base from V and 7 from J; bases not matched to a gene: 9. Germline CDR1 MNHEY, CDR2 SMNVEV (reference sequence). This CDR3 has 16 amino acids. The CDR3 nucleotides read TGTGCCAGCAGTTTATGGGGAACCGGGAGGGTAAATGAGCAGTTCTTC. Translation: CASSLWGTGRVNEQFF.

The V call is TRBV20-1, the J call TRBJ2-4; D gene unclear. Germline CDR1 is DFQATT and CDR2 is SNEGSKA (reference sequence). The V end lost 5 bases, the J end lost 5 bases, and 10 bases lay between the germline ends. CDR3 length: 12 amino acids. The CDR3 reads CSAWAQENIQYF. CDR3 bases: TGCAGTGCTTGGGCCCAGGAAAACATTCAGTACTTC.

The rearrangement uses TRBV18 and TRBJ2-3; D unresolved. V lost 10 bases to trimming and J lost 2 bases, with 16 bases between them. The CDR3 runs 14 residues. Germline V gene data show CDR1 as KGHSH and CDR2 as LQKENI. The CDR3 is CATASYYSTDTQYF. CDR3 sequence (DNA): TGTGCCACGGCCTCCTACTACTCCACAGATACGCAGTATTTT.

This clonotype was recorded many times. This rearrangement joins TRBV6-2 or TRBV6-3 to TRBJ2-7, with D perhaps TRBD2 (6 bases). Germline assignment: CDR1 MNHEY and CDR2 SVGEGT. CDR3 length equals 12 residues. V gave up 10 bases and J gave up 2 bases, with 12 bases separating them. The CDR3 is CATLGLTYEQYF. The CDR3 DNA follows: TGTGCCACCCTTGGACTAACCTACGAGCAGTACTTC.